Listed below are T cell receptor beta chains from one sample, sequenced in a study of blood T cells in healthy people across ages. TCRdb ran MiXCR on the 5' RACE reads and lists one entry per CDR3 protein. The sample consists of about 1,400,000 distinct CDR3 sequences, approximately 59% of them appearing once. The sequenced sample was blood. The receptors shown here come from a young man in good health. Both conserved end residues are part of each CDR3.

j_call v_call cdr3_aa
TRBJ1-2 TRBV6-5 CASSYAQGNYGYTF
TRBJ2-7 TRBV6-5 CASGSTGDSYEQYF
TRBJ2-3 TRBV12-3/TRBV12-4 CASSYRTSGGETDTQYF
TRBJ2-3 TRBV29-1 CSVPGGTQYF
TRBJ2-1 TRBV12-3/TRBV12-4 CASSFGRNNNEQFF
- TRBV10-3 CAIRNTGGTRETQYF
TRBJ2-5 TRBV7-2 CASSPRTEYGGEQYF
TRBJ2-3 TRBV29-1 CSVGGGRVNTQYF
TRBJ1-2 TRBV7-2 CASSLRYRTTDGYTF
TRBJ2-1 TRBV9 CASSVGPGVYNEQFF
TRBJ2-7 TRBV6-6 CASSSSTSSYEQYF
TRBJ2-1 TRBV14 CASSQVLAEVNEQFF
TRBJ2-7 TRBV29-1 CSVEFPTGGSGYEQYF
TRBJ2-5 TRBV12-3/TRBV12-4 CASSLGGDSQETQYF
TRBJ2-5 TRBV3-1 CASSQDPLLGKTQYF
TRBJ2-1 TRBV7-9 CASSNRGLAGGDEQFF
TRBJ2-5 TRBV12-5 CASGPDGETQYF
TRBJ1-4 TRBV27 CASSLLSHRGPNEKLFF
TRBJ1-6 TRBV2 CASGRVRDDRDSPLHF
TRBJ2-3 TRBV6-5 CASIGGVRDTQYF
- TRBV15 CATSRDLTTIEQYF
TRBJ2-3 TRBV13 CASSSSIASTDTQYF
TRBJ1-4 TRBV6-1 CASSEAMGQGNEKLFF
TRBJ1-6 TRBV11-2 CASSPEEPSWALHF
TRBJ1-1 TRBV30 CAWSVAAYEAFF
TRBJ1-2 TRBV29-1 CSVQDRGGYTF
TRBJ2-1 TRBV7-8 CASSLAKNRGSRNEQFF
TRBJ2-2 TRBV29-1 CSVYSWGTGELFF
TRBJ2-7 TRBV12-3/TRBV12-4 CASSLGGSMREQYF
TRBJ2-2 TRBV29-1 CSARLAVSSGELFF
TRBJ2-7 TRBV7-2 CASSVEQIRREQYF
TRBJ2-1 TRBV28 CASLAWGGRGNEQFF
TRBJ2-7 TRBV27 CASSLSPGSLNEQYF
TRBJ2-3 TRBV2 CASSERSASTSTDTQYF
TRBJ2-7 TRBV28 CASKGQGEWYEQYF
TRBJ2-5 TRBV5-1 CASSLKGLAQETQYF
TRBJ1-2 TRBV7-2 CASSLGRGTASYGYTF
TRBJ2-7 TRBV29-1 CSAPLVTDKYKQYF
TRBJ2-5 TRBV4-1 CASSQGGPGQVNQETQYF
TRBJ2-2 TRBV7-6 CASSFPAGGYTGELFF
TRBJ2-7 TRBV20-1 CSAFFSGGPPDEQYF
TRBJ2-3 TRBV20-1 CSARQDPDTQYF
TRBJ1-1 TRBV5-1 CASSLGGRLTTEAFF
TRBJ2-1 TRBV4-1 CASSQYMRGQFF
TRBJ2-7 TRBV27 CASSSGPTLIFYEQYF
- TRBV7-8 CASSHRWDRVNEQYF
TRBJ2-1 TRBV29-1 CSGSHDNEQFF
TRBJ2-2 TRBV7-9 CASSLLVTGELFF
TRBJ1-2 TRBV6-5 CASSDRDNSYGYTF